The clone carrying this TCR beta chain has a handful of counts. This entry belongs to a study of early T cells in non-severe SARS-CoV-2 infection. A single record per CDR3 protein comes from TCRdb applying MiXCR to the 5' RACE reads. The table has tens of thousands of distinct CDR3 sequences, 10% to 15% seen once. This CDR3 comprises 21 residues. V lost 5 bases, J lost 2 bases, and 25 bases stayed unmatched. Germline values: CDR1 SGHAT, CDR2 FQNNGV. Sequences were obtained from whole blood. This chain links TRBV11-2 with TRBJ2-3; 7 bases fit TRBD1. The clonotype was recovered from an adult who was a healthcare worker with PCR-confirmed SARS-CoV-2 infection or an uninfected control (not recorded which). The DNA for the CDR3 is TGTGCCAGCAGCCCCCTGCGAGGGGACAGCTTTTTCCTGACACCCACAGATACGCAGTATTTT. This codes for CASSPLRGDSFFLTPTDTQYF. Based on the CDR3 plus reference TRBV11-2 and TRBJ2-3, the full variable domain is EAGVAQSPRYKIIEKRQSVAFWCNPISGHATLYWYQQILGQGPKLLIQFQNNGVVDDSQLPKDRFSAERLKGVDSTLKIQPAKLEDSAVYLCASSPLRGDSFFLTPTDTQYFGPGTRLTVL.